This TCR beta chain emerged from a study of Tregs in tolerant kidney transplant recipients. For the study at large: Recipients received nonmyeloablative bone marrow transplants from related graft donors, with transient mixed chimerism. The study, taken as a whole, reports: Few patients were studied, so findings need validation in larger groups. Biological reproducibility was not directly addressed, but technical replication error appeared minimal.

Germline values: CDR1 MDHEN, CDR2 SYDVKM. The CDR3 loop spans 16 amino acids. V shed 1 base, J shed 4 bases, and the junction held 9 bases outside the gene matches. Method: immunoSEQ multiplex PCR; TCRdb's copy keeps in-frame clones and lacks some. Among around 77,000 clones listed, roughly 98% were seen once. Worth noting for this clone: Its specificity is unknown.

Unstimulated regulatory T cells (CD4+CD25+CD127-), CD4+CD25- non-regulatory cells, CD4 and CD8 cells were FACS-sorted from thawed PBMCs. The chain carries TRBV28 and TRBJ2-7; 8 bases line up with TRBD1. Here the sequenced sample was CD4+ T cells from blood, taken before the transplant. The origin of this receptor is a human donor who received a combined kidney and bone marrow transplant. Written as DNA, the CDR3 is TGTGCCAGCAGTTTATACGCCGCCGACAGGGGTTACGAGCAGTACTTC. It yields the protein CASSLYAADRGYEQYF.